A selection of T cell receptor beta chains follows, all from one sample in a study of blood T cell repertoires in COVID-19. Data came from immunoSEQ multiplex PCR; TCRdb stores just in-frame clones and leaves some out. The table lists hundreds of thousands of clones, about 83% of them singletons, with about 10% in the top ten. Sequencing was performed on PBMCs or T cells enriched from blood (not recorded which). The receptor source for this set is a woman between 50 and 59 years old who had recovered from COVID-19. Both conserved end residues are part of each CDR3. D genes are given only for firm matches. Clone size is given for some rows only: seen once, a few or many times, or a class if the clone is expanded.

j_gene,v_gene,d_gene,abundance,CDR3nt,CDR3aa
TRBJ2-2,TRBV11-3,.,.,TGTGCCAGCAGCTTGAGGGTCGGGGAGCTGTTTTTT,CASSLRVGELFF
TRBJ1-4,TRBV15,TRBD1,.,TGTGCCACCAGCAGAGCGGACAGGGAAAATGAAAAACTGTTTTTT,CATSRADRENEKLFF
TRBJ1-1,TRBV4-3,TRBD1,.,TGCGCCAGCAGCCAAGACCACCGGGACAGGGGACAAGCTTTCTTT,CASSQDHRDRGQAFF
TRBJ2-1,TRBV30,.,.,TGTGCCTGGAGTGAGGGACAAGCTAGTTACAATGAGCAGTTCTTC,CAWSEGQASYNEQFF
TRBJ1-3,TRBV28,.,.,TGTGCCAGCCTTACACCGTCTGGAAACACCATATATTTT,CASLTPSGNTIYF
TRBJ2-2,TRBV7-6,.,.,TGTGCCAGCAGCCCCCGCGGCCCGATTCAAAACACCGGGGAGCTGTTTTTT,CASSPRGPIQNTGELFF
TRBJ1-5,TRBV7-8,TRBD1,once,TGTGCCAGCAGCCCGACAGGGACGGGTCGTTTTAGCAATCAGCCCCAGCATTTT,CASSPTGTGRFSNQPQHF
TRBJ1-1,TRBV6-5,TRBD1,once,TGTGCCAGCAGTTTTACAGGGGTCGGCACTGAAGCTTTCTTT,CASSFTGVGTEAFF
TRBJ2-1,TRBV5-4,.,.,TGTGCCAGCAGCCCCCGGGGACAGAGGGGGGTTTCCTACAATGAGCAGTTCTTC,CASSPRGQRGVSYNEQFF
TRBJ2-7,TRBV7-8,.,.,TGTGCCAGCGCCACCTCCAGCTACGAGCAGTACTTC,CASATSSYEQYF
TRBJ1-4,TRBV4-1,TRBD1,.,TGCGCCAGCAGTCACGGGACAGGGAGAACAACTAATGAAAAACTGTTTTTT,CASSHGTGRTTNEKLFF
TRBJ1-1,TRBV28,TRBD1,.,TGTGCCAGCAGTTGGGGGTACAGGGGGCTGAGTACTGAAGCTTTCTTT,CASSWGYRGLSTEAFF
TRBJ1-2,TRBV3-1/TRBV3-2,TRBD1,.,TGTGCCAGCAGCCCGCCCCAGGGACAGCACTATGGCTACACCTTC,CASSPPQGQHYGYTF
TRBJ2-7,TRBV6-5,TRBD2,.,TGTGCCAGCAGCCGCAGCGGGGGGCCGTCCGACGAGCAGTACTTC,CASSRSGGPSDEQYF
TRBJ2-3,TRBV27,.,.,TGTGCCAGCAGTTTATCATCCAGCGCAGATACGCAGTATTTT,CASSLSSSADTQYF
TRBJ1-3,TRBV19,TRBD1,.,TGTGCCAGTAGTATTGGGACAGGTACTGGAAACACCATATATTTT,CASSIGTGTGNTIYF
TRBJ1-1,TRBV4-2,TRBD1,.,TGTGCCAGCAGCCAACCGACAGGGGTAACTGAAGCTTTCTTT,CASSQPTGVTEAFF
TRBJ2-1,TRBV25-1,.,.,TGTGCCAGCAGTGATCCAGGGCGGAATGAGCAGTTCTTC,CASSDPGRNEQFF
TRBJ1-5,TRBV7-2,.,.,TGTGCCAGCACCCCCGGGGGTATTAGCAATCAGCCCCAGCATTTT,CASTPGGISNQPQHF
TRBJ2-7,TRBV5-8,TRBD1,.,TGTGCCAGCAGCAACACAGGGGCGAGGTCCTACGAGCAGTACTTC,CASSNTGARSYEQYF
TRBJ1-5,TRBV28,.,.,TGTGCCAGCAGTGTAAATCAGCCCCAGCATTTT,CASSVNQPQHF
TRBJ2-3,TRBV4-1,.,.,TGCGCCAGCAGCCAAGATAGCCTTCCCCTCGGACATTCCACAGATACGCAGTATTTT,CASSQDSLPLGHSTDTQYF
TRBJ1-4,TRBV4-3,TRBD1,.,TGCGCCAGCAGCCAGTCGGCAAGGGGGCTGGGTGAAAAACTGTTTTTT,CASSQSARGLGEKLFF
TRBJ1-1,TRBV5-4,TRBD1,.,TGTGCCAGCAGCCAGGGACAGACTAACACTGAAGCTTTCTTT,CASSQGQTNTEAFF
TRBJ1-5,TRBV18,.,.,TGTGCCAGCTCCCCCGGGGTACAGGGATGGGGCAATCAGCCCCAGCATTTT,CASSPGVQGWGNQPQHF
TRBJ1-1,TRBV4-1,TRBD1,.,TGCGCCAGCAGCCAAACGGGACAGCGCGATGAAGCTTTCTTT,CASSQTGQRDEAFF
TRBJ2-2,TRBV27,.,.,TGTGCCAGCAGTTTCTCGACAGGAGGGGAGCTGTTTTTT,CASSFSTGGELFF
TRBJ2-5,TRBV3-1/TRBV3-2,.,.,TGTGCCAGCAGCTCCCAGATCAGGGCAGAGACCCAGTACTTC,CASSSQIRAETQYF
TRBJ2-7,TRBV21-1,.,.,TGTGCCAGCAGCAAAGAGAGCGGTGAGCAGTACTTC,CASSKESGEQYF
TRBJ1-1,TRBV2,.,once,TGTGCCAGCTGGGGCGTCAGGGGTACTGAAGCTTTCTTT,CASWGVRGTEAFF
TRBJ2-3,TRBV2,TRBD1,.,TGTGCCAGCATCGGACAGGTATCAAATACGCAGTATTTT,CASIGQVSNTQYF
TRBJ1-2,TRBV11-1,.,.,TGTGCCAGCAGCCTTTGGACGGGGGGCGACTATGGCTACACCTTC,CASSLWTGGDYGYTF
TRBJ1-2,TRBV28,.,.,TGTGCCAGCAGTTTTGTCCCTCCCAACAGCTATGGCTACACCTTC,CASSFVPPNSYGYTF
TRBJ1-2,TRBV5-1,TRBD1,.,TGCGCCAGCAGCCTGGGGGGACAGTCCTATGGCTACACCTTC,CASSLGGQSYGYTF
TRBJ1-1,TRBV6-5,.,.,TGTGCCAGCAGTTACTCCCGGTGGAACACTGAAGCTTTCTTT,CASSYSRWNTEAFF
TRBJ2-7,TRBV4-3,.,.,TGCGCCAGCAGCCAAGATCTGAATTGGCAGGGCAGCTACGAGCAGTACTTC,CASSQDLNWQGSYEQYF
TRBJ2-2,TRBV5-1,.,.,TGCGCCAGCAGCTTTCAAGGGGCGAACACCGGGGAGCTGTTTTTT,CASSFQGANTGELFF
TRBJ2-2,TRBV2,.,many,TGTGCCAGCAAAGTCAGGAACACCGGGGAGCTGTTTTTT,CASKVRNTGELFF
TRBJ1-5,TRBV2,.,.,TGTGCCAGCGGACAATGGGCCTACAATCAGCCCCAGCATTTT,CASGQWAYNQPQHF
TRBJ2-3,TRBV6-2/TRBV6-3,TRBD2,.,TGTGCCAGCAGTACCGTGACTAGCGGGAGGACTAGCACAGATACGCAGTATTTT,CASSTVTSGRTSTDTQYF
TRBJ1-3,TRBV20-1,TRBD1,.,TGCAGTGCTCGTGGGACAGGGGTTGGAAACACCATATATTTT,CSARGTGVGNTIYF
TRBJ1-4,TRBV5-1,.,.,TGCGCCAGCAGCTTAGGGACACTAAGGGATGAAAAACTGTTTTTT,CASSLGTLRDEKLFF
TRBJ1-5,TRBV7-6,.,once,TGTGCCAGCAGCTTAGGGGGGGGTTACAATCAGCCCCAGCATTTT,CASSLGGGYNQPQHF
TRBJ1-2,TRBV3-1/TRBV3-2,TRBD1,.,TGTGCCAGCAGCCAAATGGAGGGACAGAGTGGCTACACCTTC,CASSQMEGQSGYTF
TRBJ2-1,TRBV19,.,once,TGTGCCAGTAGTATAGGTCCGGGGGTGAATGAGCAGTTCTTC,CASSIGPGVNEQFF
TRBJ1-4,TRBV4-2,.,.,TGTGCCAGCAGTCGAGGGAGTTTTAGCCAAGCGGGGGAAAAACTGTTTTTT,CASSRGSFSQAGEKLFF
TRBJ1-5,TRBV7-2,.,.,TGTGCCAGCAGCTTAGGAGGGAGCAATCAGTACCAGCATTTT,CASSLGGSNQYQHF
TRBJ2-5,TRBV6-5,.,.,TGTGCCAGCAGTTACTCGCCAGCAGGGTGGCAAGAGACCCAGTACTTC,CASSYSPAGWQETQYF
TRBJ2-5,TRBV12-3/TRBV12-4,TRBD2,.,TGTGCCAGCAGCCGGGGGGGACAAGAGACCCAGTACTTC,CASSRGGQETQYF
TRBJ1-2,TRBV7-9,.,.,TGTGCCAGCAGCCCAGATGGGGGAGGATTTGTGTATGGCTACACCTTC,CASSPDGGGFVYGYTF
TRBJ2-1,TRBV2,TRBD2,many,TGTGCCAGCATATCCCGCACCGGGACTAGCGGGGTAGGCGAGCAGTTCTTC,CASISRTGTSGVGEQFF
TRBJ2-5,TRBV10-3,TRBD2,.,TGTGCCACCCTAGCGGGGGGGCGAGAGACCCAGTACTTC,CATLAGGRETQYF
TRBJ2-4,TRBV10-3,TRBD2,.,TGTGCCATCAGCCGACTAGCGGGGGTCTCAAACATTCAGTACTTC,CAISRLAGVSNIQYF
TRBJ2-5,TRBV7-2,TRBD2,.,TGTGCCAGCAGCGCGCACTTAGCGGGACAAGAGACCCAGTACTTC,CASSAHLAGQETQYF
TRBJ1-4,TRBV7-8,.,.,TGTGCCAGCAGGTCCAGGGGCGGTCCGATTGAAAAACTGTTTTTT,CASRSRGGPIEKLFF
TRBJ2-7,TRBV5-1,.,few,TGCGCCAGCAGCTCTAGCGCTGTCTACGAGCAGTACTTC,CASSSSAVYEQYF
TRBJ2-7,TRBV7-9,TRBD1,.,TGTGCCAGCAGCTCCGACAGGGGGCACCGCTACGAGCAGTACTTC,CASSSDRGHRYEQYF